This is a list of T cell receptor beta chains from one sample in a study of molecular identifiers for immune sequencing clone quantification. A single record per CDR3 protein comes from TCRdb applying MiXCR to the PCR reads. Seen here are some 13,000 distinct CDR3 sequences, roughly 15% observed once, and the top ten hold around 1.6%. Sequenced material: naive CD8+ T cells from blood, with Jurkat cell RNA spiked in. The receptors were gathered from a human donor in good health. Some libraries in this study had Jurkat cell RNA spiked in. CDR3s include the opening cysteine and the closing phenylalanine or tryptophan. D genes are given only for firm matches. Clone sizes are given selectively: once, few, many, or a class where the clone is expanded.

>TRBV6-5|TRBJ2-6|17|many|.
CASSYSQPVSGANVLTF
TGTGCCAGCAGTTACTCACAGCCCGTATCTGGGGCCAACGTCCTGACTTTC
>TRBV6-4|TRBJ2-3|16|medium-sized|TRBD1
CASSSPTGIWADTQYF
TGTGCCAGCAGTAGCCCGACAGGGATTTGGGCAGATACGCAGTATTTT
>TRBV20-1|TRBJ2-5|14|few|.
CSGTEGQGQETQYF
TGCAGTGGCACGGAGGGGCAGGGGCAAGAGACCCAGTACTTC
>TRBV3-1|TRBJ1-3|15|few|TRBD1
CASSQEEGAENTIYF
TGTGCCAGCAGCCAAGAGGAGGGGGCAGAAAACACCATATATTTT
>TRBV29-1|TRBJ2-7|13|.|.
CSVTDTDYYEQYF
TGCAGCGTTACCGACACCGATTACTATGAGCAGTACTTC
>TRBV7-3|TRBJ2-3|13|medium-sized|.
CASSPPSTDTQYF
TGTGCCAGCAGCCCCCCATCTACAGATACGCAGTATTTT
>TRBV12-3/TRBV12-4|TRBJ1-5|21|few|TRBD1
CTSSLDPGQGAKGYSNQPQHF
TGTACCAGCAGTTTAGACCCTGGACAGGGGGCGAAGGGATATAGCAATCAGCCCCAGCATTTT
>TRBV7-9|TRBJ2-3|15|medium-sized|TRBD1
CASRRQGFGSDTQYF
TGTGCCAGCAGGAGACAGGGATTCGGGTCGGATACGCAGTATTTT
>TRBV12-3/TRBV12-4|TRBJ2-7|15|.|TRBD1
CASRAYRGRSYEQSF
TGTGCCAGCAGAGCCTACAGGGGACGGTCTTACGAGCAGTCCTTC
>TRBV4-1|TRBJ2-1|18|medium-sized|TRBD2
CASSFGLAGQSSYNEQFF
TGCGCCAGCAGCTTCGGACTAGCGGGCCAGAGCTCCTACAATGAGCAGTTCTTC
>TRBV20-1|TRBJ2-7|14|medium-sized|.
CSASGPGGWYEQYF
TGCAGTGCTAGTGGCCCCGGGGGTTGGTACGAGCAGTACTTC
>TRBV7-9|TRBJ2-3|18|.|TRBD2
CACSLAFGAGGPSDTQYF
TGTGCCTGCAGCTTAGCGTTCGGAGCGGGAGGGCCCTCAGATACGCAGTATTTT
>TRBV4-1|TRBJ1-5|14|medium-sized|.
CASSRGQSNQPQHF
TGCGCCAGCAGCAGGGGTCAGAGCAATCAGCCCCAGCATTTT
>TRBV30|TRBJ1-1|14|.|.
CAWSVGRGSTGAFF
TGTGCCTGGAGTGTGGGTAGGGGATCCACTGGAGCTTTCTTT
>TRBV29-1|TRBJ2-1|14|medium-sized|.
CSVGLKGEYNEQFF
TGCAGCGTTGGATTGAAGGGGGAGTACAATGAGCAGTTCTTC
>TRBV10-3|TRBJ2-3|18|medium-sized|.
CAISEPAASLTSTDTQYF
TGTGCCATCAGTGAGCCCGCGGCTAGCCTTACTAGCACAGATACGCAGTATTTT
>TRBV27|TRBJ2-7|16|many|.
CASSLSRVFRGHEQYF
TGTGCCAGCAGTTTATCAAGGGTTTTTCGCGGCCACGAGCAGTACTTC
>TRBV28|TRBJ2-5|14|medium-sized|.
CASSDTGTQETQYF
TGTGCCAGCAGTGATACCGGGACTCAAGAGACCCAGTACTTC
>TRBV20-1|TRBJ2-2|13|many|.
CSVARADTGELFF
TGCAGTGTTGCCAGGGCGGACACCGGGGAGCTGTTTTTT
>TRBV20-1|TRBJ2-3|16|many|TRBD2
CSARDMGEGRIDTQYF
TGCAGTGCTAGAGATATGGGGGAGGGGAGGATAGATACGCAGTATTTT
>TRBV7-2|TRBJ2-1|15|many|.
CASSPQGLWADEQFF
TGTGCCAGCAGCCCCCAGGGTTTGTGGGCCGATGAGCAGTTCTTC
>TRBV3-1|TRBJ2-1|13|medium-sized|TRBD2
CASSSSGRDEQFF
TGTGCCAGCAGCTCTAGCGGGAGGGATGAGCAGTTCTTC
>TRBV4-2|TRBJ1-2|13|medium-sized|TRBD1
CASSQTGASGYTF
TGTGCCAGCAGCCAGACAGGGGCTTCTGGCTACACCTTC
>TRBV27|TRBJ2-7|12|many|.
CASLGPSYEQYF
TGTGCCAGCTTGGGGCCTAGCTACGAGCAGTACTTC
>TRBV29-1|TRBJ2-7|15|.|TRBD2
CRVRLAGDEAYEQYF
TGCAGGGTCCGCTTAGCGGGAGACGAGGCCTACGAGCAGTACTTC
>TRBV29-1|TRBJ1-3|18|many|TRBD1
CSVEETWTGGASGNTIYF
TGCAGCGTCGAAGAAACTTGGACAGGGGGGGCCTCTGGAAACACCATATATTTT
>TRBV7-9|TRBJ2-3|15|medium-sized|.
CASSSPSEAPETQYF
TGTGCCAGCAGCTCCCCCAGCGAGGCCCCCGAAACGCAGTATTTT
>TRBV11-3|TRBJ1-2|19|few|.
CASSLVLGTAEEANYGYTF
TGTGCCAGCAGCTTAGTCTTGGGTACGGCGGAAGAAGCTAACTATGGCTACACCTTC
>TRBV29-1|TRBJ2-7|14|medium-sized|TRBD2
CSAIRTSGSYEQYF
TGCAGCGCCATTAGGACTAGCGGAAGCTACGAGCAGTACTTC
>TRBV29-1|TRBJ2-2|11|medium-sized|.
CSAGRDGELFF
TGCAGCGCCGGACGCGACGGGGAGCTGTTTTTT
>TRBV7-8|TRBJ1-2|15|medium-sized|TRBD1
CASSLGQGVLYGYTF
TGTGCCAGCAGCTTAGGACAGGGGGTTCTATATGGCTACACCTTC
>TRBV27|TRBJ2-7|14|.|.
CASSLTGAPYEQYF
TGTGCCAGCAGTTTGACGGGAGCCCCCTACGAGCAGTACTTC
>TRBV5-6|TRBJ2-5|11|many|.
CASSFGATQYF
TGTGCCAGCAGCTTCGGAGCGACCCAGTACTTC
>TRBV4-2|TRBJ1-2|16|medium-sized|.
CASSQAQAAYNYGYTF
TGTGCCAGCAGCCAAGCTCAAGCAGCCTATAACTATGGCTACACCTTC
>TRBV28|TRBJ2-2|15|medium-sized|TRBD2
CASSLPGLAAGELFF
TGTGCCAGCAGTTTACCCGGACTAGCGGCCGGGGAGCTGTTTTTT
>TRBV11-3|TRBJ2-7|14|many|TRBD1
CASSLDRGHYEQYF
TGTGCCAGCAGCCTTGACAGGGGGCACTACGAGCAGTACTTC
>TRBV20-1|TRBJ1-4|17|medium-sized|.
CSARDFRETPTNEKLFF
TGCAGTGCTAGAGACTTTCGGGAGACACCTACTAATGAAAAACTGTTTTTT
>TRBV10-3|TRBJ2-7|13|medium-sized|.
CAISGSGSYEQYF
TGTGCCATCAGTGGTTCGGGGTCCTACGAGCAGTACTTC
>TRBV1|TRBJ2-6|17|.|.
CTSSQMRSSSGANVLTF
TGCACCAGCAGCCAAATGCGATCTAGCTCTGGGGCCAACGTCCTGACTTTC